This T cell receptor (beta chain) stems from a study of blood T cell repertoires in COVID-19. The CDR3 has 16 residues. In germline, CDR1 is MNHEY, CDR2 SVGEGT. V dropped 5 bases and J dropped 9; count of bases not matched to a gene: 15. Authors' methods: Reference gene primer amplification gave nucleated cell count estimates. The repertoire was sequenced with immunoSEQ multiplex PCR; TCRdb's copy has only in-frame clones and lacks some. V, J and clone size are taken as reported in that table, and D and trimming were inferred from the DNA itself. This sample yields over 300,000 clones, of which 90% are seen a single time; 6.5% to 8% belongs to the top ten.

The clonotype comes from a man aged 18 to 29 with active or convalescent COVID-19. The rearrangement links TRBV6-2 or TRBV6-3 to TRBJ1-1, with 10 bases lining up with TRBD1. The sequencing sample was made of peripheral blood. The CDR3 region has the DNA TGTGCCAGCAGTCCCCGGGACAGGGGCTCTGATGCAAAAGCTTTCTTT. Its protein product is CASSPRDRGSDAKAFF.